These T cell receptor beta chains were read from a single sample in a study of long-term antiretroviral therapy in people with HIV. Here immunoSEQ multiplex PCR was the method, and the copy in TCRdb shows in-frame clones only, minus some. The sample includes about 50,000 clones, around 80% seen only once; the top ten take more than 2.5%. The sequences come from unsorted PBMCs, collected 0.8 years after starting antiretroviral therapy. Every receptor here comes from a woman between 18 and 29 years old with HIV. The CDR3 runs from the conserved cysteine through the conserved F or W. Fields, in order: J gene, V gene, D gene, CDR3 length, clone size, CDR3 DNA, CDR3 protein. The D gene is left open where the match is weak. Not all rows give a size; the values are once, few, many and, for expanded clones, a class.

TRBJ2-1,TRBV27,-,16,-,TGTGCCAGCAGTCCTATCCAGGATACGGCCTACAATGAGCAGTTCTTC,CASSPIQDTAYNEQFF
TRBJ2-7,TRBV5-1,-,11,few,TGCGCCAGCAGCTTGGGAGGCGAGCAGTACTTC,CASSLGGEQYF
TRBJ1-5,TRBV9,-,16,-,TGTGCCAGCAGCGTAGGCGCCGACAGGTTCGATCAGCCCCAGCATTTT,CASSVGADRFDQPQHF
TRBJ2-7,TRBV9,TRBD1,15,-,TGTGCCAGCAGCGTAGGTGGGACAGGGCTCGACGAGCAGTACTTC,CASSVGGTGLDEQYF
TRBJ1-5,TRBV6-1,TRBD1,13,-,TGTGCCACCCGACAGGGCTTTTATCAGCCCCAGCATTTT,CATRQGFYQPQHF
TRBJ2-7,TRBV5-4,TRBD2,14,-,TGTGCCAGCAGCCCTAGCGGGTCTTCCTACGAGCAGTACTTC,CASSPSGSSYEQYF
TRBJ1-3,TRBV10-3,TRBD1,14,-,TGTGCCATCAGGGACAGGGGGCTCGTAAACACCATATATTTT,CAIRDRGLVNTIYF
TRBJ1-2,TRBV19,-,18,-,TGTGCCAGTCCTCCGGGTCCTGACTTTGGGTCTCTTGATGGTGGCTACACCTTC,CASPPGPDFGSLDGGYTF
TRBJ2-7,TRBV2,-,13,-,TGTGCCAGCAGTGACCGCGGCACCTACGAGCAGTACTTC,CASSDRGTYEQYF
TRBJ1-2,TRBV19,-,15,-,TGTGCCAGTAGGCCAGGAGACAGCCCTAACTATGGCTACACCTTC,CASRPGDSPNYGYTF
TRBJ2-1,TRBV14,TRBD1,14,-,TGTGCCAGCAGCCGGGACAGGGGGCATAATGAGCAGTTCTTC,CASSRDRGHNEQFF
TRBJ2-1,TRBV19,-,13,-,TGTGCCAGTAGTTTCGCCTTAGACTCCGAGCAGTTCTTC,CASSFALDSEQFF
TRBJ2-7,TRBV7-3,TRBD2,18,-,TGTGCCAGCAGCTATCGACTAGCACATGTACAGCGCGTCTACGAGCAGTACTTC,CASSYRLAHVQRVYEQYF
TRBJ1-1,TRBV6-5,-,15,few,TGTGCCAGCAGTAAGGCAATTACAGGGTGGACTGAAGCTTTCTTT,CASSKAITGWTEAFF
TRBJ1-1,TRBV21-1,-,17,once,TGTGCCAGCAGCAAAGTTAGGACCGCCCTCGGGGACACTGAAGCTTTCTTT,CASSKVRTALGDTEAFF
TRBJ2-5,TRBV27,TRBD1,13,-,TGTGCCACCAGGACAGGGGGAAGCCAGACCCAGTACTTC,CATRTGGSQTQYF
TRBJ2-7,TRBV4-3,TRBD2,15,once,TGCGCCAGCAGCCAAGTTAGCGGGAGGGACGACGAGCAGTACTTC,CASSQVSGRDDEQYF
TRBJ2-1,TRBV5-6,-,13,once,TGTGCCAGCACCCTTAACTGGGGGGATGAGCAGTTCTTC,CASTLNWGDEQFF
TRBJ2-2,TRBV27,-,13,few,TGTGCCAGCAGTTTATCGGGGACCGGGGAGCTGTTTTTT,CASSLSGTGELFF
TRBJ1-5,TRBV10-3,-,13,-,TGTGCCATCAGCGACAGCAATGATCAGCCCCAGCATTTT,CAISDSNDQPQHF
TRBJ2-1,TRBV9,TRBD2,16,-,TGTGCCAGCAGCGTATTTCCAGCGGGAGATTACAATGAGCAGTTCTTC,CASSVFPAGDYNEQFF
TRBJ2-3,TRBV4-3,TRBD2,16,-,TGCGCCAGCAGCCAATCAGCGGGGGGCCGAACAGATACGCAGTATTTT,CASSQSAGGRTDTQYF
TRBJ1-1,TRBV23-1,-,9,-,TGCGCCAGCAGTCTTCAGGCTTTCTTT,CASSLQAFF
TRBJ1-1,TRBV27,-,15,-,TGTGCCAGCAGTTCTCTTGGTGCCGGGAACACTGAAGCTTTCTTT,CASSSLGAGNTEAFF
TRBJ2-3,TRBV11-2,TRBD1,15,-,TGTGCCAGCACCCTGACGGACAGGAGCACAGATACGCAGTATTTT,CASTLTDRSTDTQYF
TRBJ2-5,TRBV5-8,-,11,-,TGTGCCAGCAGTCAACAAGAGACCCAGTACTTC,CASSQQETQYF
TRBJ1-2,TRBV7-4,-,18,-,TGTGCCAGCAGCTTAGTTTCACGGAGTCAGGGTCCCCCAGGAGGCTACACCTTC,CASSLVSRSQGPPGGYTF
TRBJ2-1,TRBV6-1,-,12,-,TGTGCCAGCAGTGAACAGGGGTATGAGCAGTTCTTC,CASSEQGYEQFF
TRBJ2-3,TRBV11-3,-,15,-,TGTGCCAGCAGCCCCGATTGGACGGGCACAGATACGCAGTATTTT,CASSPDWTGTDTQYF
TRBJ2-2,TRBV10-2,-,13,-,TGCGCCACCACGACCGCACTCACCGGGGAGCTGTTTTTT,CATTTALTGELFF
TRBJ1-1,TRBV7-2,-,15,-,TGTGCCAGCAGCTTAGCGGGGAGGGGGAACACTGAAGCTTTCTTT,CASSLAGRGNTEAFF
TRBJ2-1,TRBV5-4,-,15,once,TGTGCCAGCAGCTTGGGACTGGGCTCCTACAATGAGCAGTTCTTC,CASSLGLGSYNEQFF
TRBJ2-3,TRBV7-2,-,13,-,TGTGCCAGCAGCTTAGACACCACAGATACGCAGTATTTT,CASSLDTTDTQYF
TRBJ2-3,TRBV11-3,-,11,once,TGTGCCAGCAGCTTTGGTCATACGCAGTATTTT,CASSFGHTQYF
TRBJ2-1,TRBV10-3,-,12,-,TGTGCCATACAGTACAGGAAGAATGAGCAGTTCTTC,CAIQYRKNEQFF
TRBJ2-1,TRBV19,TRBD2,15,-,TGTGCCAGTAGTATCGGTAGCGGGAGGGCCTCTGAGCAGTTCTTC,CASSIGSGRASEQFF
TRBJ2-1,TRBV15,TRBD1,16,-,TGTGCCACCAGCGGAAACAGGGGGCGCGGGATGGGTGAGCAGTTCTTC,CATSGNRGRGMGEQFF
TRBJ2-5,TRBV25-1,-,16,-,TGTGCCAGCAGTGATCTTTTTTGGGGGGCGCAGGAGACCCAGTACTTC,CASSDLFWGAQETQYF
TRBJ2-3,TRBV4-3,TRBD2,16,-,TGCGCCAGCAGCCAAGAAGAAGGACTAGCTTCAGATACGCAGTATTTT,CASSQEEGLASDTQYF
TRBJ2-1,TRBV10-1,TRBD2,16,-,TGCGCCAGCAGTGAGACGGGGGAGGGCCCTTACAATGAGCAGTTCTTC,CASSETGEGPYNEQFF
TRBJ2-2,TRBV5-8,-,14,-,TGTGCCAGCGGGGAAATATCAGGGGACGGGGAGCTGTTTTTT,CASGEISGDGELFF